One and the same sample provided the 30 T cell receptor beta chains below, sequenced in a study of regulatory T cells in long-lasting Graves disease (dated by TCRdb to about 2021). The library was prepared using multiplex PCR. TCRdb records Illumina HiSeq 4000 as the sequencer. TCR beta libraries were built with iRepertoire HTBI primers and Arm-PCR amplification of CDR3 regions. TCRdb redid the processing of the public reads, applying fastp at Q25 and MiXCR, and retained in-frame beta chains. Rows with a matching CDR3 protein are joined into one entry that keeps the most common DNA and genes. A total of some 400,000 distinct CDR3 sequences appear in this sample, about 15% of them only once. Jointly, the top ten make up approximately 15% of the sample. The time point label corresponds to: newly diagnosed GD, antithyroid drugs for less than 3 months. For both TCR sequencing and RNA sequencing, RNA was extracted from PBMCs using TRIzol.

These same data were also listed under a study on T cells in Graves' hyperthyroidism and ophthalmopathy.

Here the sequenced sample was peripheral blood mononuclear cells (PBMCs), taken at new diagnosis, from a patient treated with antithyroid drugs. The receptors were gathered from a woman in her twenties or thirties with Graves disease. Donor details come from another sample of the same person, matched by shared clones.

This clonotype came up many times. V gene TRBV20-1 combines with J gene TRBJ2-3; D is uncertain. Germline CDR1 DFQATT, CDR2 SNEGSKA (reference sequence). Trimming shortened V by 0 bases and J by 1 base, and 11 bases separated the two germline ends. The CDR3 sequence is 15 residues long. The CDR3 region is CSARDLVTGTDTQYF. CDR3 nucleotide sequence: TGCAGTGCTAGAGATTTGGTAACCGGCACAGATACGCAGTATTTT.

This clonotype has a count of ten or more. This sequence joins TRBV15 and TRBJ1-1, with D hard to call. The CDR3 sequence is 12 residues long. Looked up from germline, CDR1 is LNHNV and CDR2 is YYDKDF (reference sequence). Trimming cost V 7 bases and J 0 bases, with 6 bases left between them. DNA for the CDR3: TGTGCCACCAAGCAGATGAACACTGAAGCTTTCTTT. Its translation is CATKQMNTEAFF.

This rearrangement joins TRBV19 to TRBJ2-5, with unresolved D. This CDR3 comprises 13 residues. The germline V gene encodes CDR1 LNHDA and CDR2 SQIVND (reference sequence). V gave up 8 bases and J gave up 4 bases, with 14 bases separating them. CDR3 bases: TGTGCCAGTTCAGGACGGATAGCAGAGACCCAGTACTTC. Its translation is CASSGRIAETQYF.

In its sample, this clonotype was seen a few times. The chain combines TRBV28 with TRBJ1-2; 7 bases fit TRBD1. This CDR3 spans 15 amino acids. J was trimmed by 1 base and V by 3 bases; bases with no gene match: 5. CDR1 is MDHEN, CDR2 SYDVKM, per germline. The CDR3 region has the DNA TGTGCCAGCAGTTTGCCGGGACAGATTAACTATGGCTACACCTTC. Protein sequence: CASSLPGQINYGYTF.

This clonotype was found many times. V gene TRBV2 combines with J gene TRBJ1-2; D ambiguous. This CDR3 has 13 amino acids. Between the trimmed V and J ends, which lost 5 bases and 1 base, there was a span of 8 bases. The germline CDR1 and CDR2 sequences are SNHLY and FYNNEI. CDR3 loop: CASSQENNYGYTF. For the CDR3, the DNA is TGTGCCAGCAGTCAGGAAAATAACTATGGCTACACCTTC. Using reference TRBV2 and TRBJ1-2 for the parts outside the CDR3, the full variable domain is EPEVTQTPSHQVTQMGQEVILRCVPISNHLYFYWYRQILGQKVEFLVSFYNNEISEKSEIFDDQFSVERPDGSNFTLKIRSTKLEDSAMYFCASSQENNYGYTFGSGTRLTVV.

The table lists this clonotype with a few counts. The chain's CDR3 is CASSQDQQRGTGELFF. The CDR3, as DNA: TGTGCCAGCAGCCAAGATCAGCAGCGGGGCACCGGGGAGCTGTTTTTT. The chain is built from TRBV3-1 and TRBJ2-2, with 7 bases matching TRBD2. The CDR3 sequence is 16 residues long. V lost 0 bases and J lost 4; bases outside the gene matches: 5. Germline CDR1 LGHDT, CDR2 YNNKEL (reference sequence). Full variable domain (rest looked up from reference TRBV3-1 and TRBJ2-2): DTAVSQTPKYLVTQMGNDKSIKCEQNLGHDTMYWYKQDSKKFLKIMFSYNNKELIINETVPNRFSPKSPDKAHLNLHINSLELGDSAVYFCASSQDQQRGTGELFFGEGSRLTVL.

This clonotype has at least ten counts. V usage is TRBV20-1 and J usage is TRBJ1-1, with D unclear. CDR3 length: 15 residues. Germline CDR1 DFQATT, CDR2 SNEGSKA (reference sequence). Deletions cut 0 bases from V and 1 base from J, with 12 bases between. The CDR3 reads CSARDPRVRNTEAFF. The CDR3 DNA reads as TGCAGTGCTAGAGATCCGAGGGTCCGGAACACTGAAGCTTTCTTT.

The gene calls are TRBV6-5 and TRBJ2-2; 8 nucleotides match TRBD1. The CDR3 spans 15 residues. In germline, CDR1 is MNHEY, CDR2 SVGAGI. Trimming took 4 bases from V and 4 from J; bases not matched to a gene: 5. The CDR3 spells CASSSGQVSTGELFF. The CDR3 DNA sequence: TGTGCCAGCAGTTCGGGACAGGTCTCCACCGGGGAGCTGTTTTTT.

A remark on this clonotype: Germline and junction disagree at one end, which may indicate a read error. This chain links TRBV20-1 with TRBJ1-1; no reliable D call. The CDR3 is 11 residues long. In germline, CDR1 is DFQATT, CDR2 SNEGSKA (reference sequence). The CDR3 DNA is TGCAGTGCACCGAGGGCAGGAGCAGCTCTCTTT. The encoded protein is CSAPRAGAALF.

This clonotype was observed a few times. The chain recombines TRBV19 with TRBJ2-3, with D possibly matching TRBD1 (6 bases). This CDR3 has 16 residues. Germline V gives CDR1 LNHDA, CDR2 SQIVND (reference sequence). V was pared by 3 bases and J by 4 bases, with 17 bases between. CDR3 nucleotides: TGTGCCAGTAGTATGACGGGACACCCCAGGGCAGATACGCAGTATTTT. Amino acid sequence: CASSMTGHPRADTQYF.

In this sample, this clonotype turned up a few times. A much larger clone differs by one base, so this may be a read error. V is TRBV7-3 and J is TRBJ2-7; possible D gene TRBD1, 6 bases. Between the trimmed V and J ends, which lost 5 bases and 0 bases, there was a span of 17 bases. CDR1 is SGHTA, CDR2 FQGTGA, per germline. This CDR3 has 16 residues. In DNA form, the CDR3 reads TGTGCCAGCAGCATACGACAGGAGGTGAGCTCCTACGAGCAGTACTTC. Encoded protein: CASSIRQEVSSYEQYF.

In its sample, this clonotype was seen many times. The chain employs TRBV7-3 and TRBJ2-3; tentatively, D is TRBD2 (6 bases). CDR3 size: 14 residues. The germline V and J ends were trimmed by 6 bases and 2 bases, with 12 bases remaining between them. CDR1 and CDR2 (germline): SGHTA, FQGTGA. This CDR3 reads CASSRTSSTDTQYF. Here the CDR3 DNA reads TGTGCCAGCAGTCGTACTAGCTCCACAGATACGCAGTATTTT.

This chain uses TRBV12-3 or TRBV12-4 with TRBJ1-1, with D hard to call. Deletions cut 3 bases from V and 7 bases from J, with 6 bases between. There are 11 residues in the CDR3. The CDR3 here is CASSFPSEAFF. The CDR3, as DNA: TGTGCCAGCAGTTTTCCCAGTGAAGCTTTCTTT.

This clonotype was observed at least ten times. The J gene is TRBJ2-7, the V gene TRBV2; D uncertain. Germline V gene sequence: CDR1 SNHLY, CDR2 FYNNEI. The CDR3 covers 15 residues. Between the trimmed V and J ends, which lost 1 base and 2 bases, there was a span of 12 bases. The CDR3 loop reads CASSEVVVLTYEQYF. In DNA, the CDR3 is TGTGCCAGCAGTGAAGTGGTGGTGCTTACCTACGAGCAGTACTTC.

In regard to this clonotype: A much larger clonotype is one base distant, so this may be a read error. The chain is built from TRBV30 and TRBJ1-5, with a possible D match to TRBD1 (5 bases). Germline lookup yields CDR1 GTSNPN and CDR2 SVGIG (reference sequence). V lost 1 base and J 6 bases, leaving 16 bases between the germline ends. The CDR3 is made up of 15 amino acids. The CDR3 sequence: CAWSEGAGWSQPQHF. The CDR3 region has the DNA TGTGCCTGGAGTGAAGGCGCAGGGTGGAGTCAGCCCCAGCATTTT. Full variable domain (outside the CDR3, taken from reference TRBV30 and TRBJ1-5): SQTIHQWPATLVQPVGSPLSLECTVEGTSNPNLYWYRQAAGRGLQLLFYSVGIGQISSEVPQNLSASRPQDRQFILSSKKLLLSDSGFYLCAWSEGAGWSQPQHFGDGTRLSIL.

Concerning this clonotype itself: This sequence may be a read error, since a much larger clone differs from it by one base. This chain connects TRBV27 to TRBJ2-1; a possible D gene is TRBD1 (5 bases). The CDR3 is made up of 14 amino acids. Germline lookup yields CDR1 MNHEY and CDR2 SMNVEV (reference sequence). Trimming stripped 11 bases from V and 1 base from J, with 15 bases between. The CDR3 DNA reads TGTGCCGGCATGGTGGGGCCTTCCTACAATGAGCAGTTCTTC. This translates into CAGMVGPSYNEQFF.

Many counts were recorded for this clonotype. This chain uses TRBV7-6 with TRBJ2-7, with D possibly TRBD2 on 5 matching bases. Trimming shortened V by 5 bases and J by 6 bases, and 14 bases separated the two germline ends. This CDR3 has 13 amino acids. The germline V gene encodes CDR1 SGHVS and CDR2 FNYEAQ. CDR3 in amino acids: CASSLGDGGEQYF. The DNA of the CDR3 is TGTGCCAGCAGCCTCGGGGATGGCGGCGAGCAGTACTTC.

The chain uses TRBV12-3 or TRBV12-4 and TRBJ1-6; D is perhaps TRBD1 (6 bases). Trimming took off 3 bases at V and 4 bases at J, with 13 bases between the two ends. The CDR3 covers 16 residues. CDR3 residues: CASSFGGQSYNSPLHF. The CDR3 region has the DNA TGTGCCAGCAGTTTTGGTGGACAGTCATATAATTCACCCCTCCACTTT.

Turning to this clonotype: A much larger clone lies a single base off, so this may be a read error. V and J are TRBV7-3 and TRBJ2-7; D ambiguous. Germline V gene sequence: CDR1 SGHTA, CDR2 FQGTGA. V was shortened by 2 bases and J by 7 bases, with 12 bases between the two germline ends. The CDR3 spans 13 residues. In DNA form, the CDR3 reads TGTGCCAGCAGCTTACGTAGCTCAAGTGAGCAGTACTTC. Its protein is CASSLRSSSEQYF.

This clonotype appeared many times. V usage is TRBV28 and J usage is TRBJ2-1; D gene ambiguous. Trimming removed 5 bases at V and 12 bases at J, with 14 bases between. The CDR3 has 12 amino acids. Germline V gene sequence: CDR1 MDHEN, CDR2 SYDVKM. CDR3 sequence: CASSPGPFGQFF. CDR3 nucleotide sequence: TGTGCCAGCAGTCCCGGACCCTTCGGGCAGTTCTTC.

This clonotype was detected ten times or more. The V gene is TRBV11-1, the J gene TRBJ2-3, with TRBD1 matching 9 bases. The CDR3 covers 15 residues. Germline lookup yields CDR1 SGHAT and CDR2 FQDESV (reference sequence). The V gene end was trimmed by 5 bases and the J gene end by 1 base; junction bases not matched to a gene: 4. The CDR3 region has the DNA TGTGCCAGCAGCCGAGGGACAGGGCGCACAGATACGCAGTATTTT. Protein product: CASSRGTGRTDTQYF.

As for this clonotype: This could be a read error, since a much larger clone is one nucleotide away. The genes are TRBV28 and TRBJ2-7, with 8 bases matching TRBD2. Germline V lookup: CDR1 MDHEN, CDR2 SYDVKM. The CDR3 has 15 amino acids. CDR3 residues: CASGREEGRTIERYF. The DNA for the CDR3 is TGTGCCAGCGGGCGGGAGGAGGGGCGTACGATTGAGCGGTACTTC.

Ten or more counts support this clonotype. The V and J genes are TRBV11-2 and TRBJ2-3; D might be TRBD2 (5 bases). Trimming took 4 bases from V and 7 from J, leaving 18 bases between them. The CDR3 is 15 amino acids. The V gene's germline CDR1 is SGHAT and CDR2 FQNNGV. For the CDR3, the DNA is TGTGCCAGCAGCTGGGCGGGCCCCGGTCGAAATACGCAGTATTTT. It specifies CASSWAGPGRNTQYF.

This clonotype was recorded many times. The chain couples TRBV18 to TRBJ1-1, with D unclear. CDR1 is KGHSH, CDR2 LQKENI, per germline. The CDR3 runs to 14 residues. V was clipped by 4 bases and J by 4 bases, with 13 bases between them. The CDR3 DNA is TGTGCCAGCTCACATCGGGGTAGTAGCACTGAAGCTTTCTTT. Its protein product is CASSHRGSSTEAFF.

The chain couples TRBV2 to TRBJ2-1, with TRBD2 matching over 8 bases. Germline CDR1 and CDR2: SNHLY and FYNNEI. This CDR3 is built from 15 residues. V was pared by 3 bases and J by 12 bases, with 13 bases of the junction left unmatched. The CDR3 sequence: CASSEGAGLVDGQFF. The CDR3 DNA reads TGTGCCAGCAGTGAGGGGGCGGGACTAGTCGATGGGCAGTTCTTC. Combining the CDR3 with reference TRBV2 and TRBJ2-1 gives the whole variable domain EPEVTQTPSHQVTQMGQEVILRCVPISNHLYFYWYRQILGQKVEFLVSFYNNEISEKSEIFDDQFSVERPDGSNFTLKIRSTKLEDSAMYFCASSEGAGLVDGQFFGPGTRLTVL.

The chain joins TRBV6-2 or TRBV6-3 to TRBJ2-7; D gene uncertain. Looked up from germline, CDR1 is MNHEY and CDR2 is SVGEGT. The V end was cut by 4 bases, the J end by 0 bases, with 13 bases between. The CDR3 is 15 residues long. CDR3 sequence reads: CASSSLGQRSYEQYF. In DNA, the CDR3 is TGTGCCAGCAGTTCCCTGGGTCAGCGCTCCTACGAGCAGTACTTC.

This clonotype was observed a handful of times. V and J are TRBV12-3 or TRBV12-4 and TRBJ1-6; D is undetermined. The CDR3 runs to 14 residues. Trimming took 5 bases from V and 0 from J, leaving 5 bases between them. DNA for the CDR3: TGTGCCAGCAGTAGACACTCCTATAATTCACCCCTCCACTTT. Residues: CASSRHSYNSPLHF.

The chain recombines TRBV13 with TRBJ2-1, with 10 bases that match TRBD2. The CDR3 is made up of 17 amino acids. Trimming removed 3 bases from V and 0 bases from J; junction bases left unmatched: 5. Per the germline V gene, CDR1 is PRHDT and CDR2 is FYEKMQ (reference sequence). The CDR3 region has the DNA TGTGCCAGCAGCTTCCGACTAGCGGGCCACTCCTACAATGAGCAGTTCTTC. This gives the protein CASSFRLAGHSYNEQFF.

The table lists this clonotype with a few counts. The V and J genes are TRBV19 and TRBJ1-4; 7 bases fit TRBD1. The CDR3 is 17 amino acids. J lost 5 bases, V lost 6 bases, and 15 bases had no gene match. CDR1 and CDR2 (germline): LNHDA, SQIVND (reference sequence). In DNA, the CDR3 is TGTGCCAGTAGCCCTCTGACCGAGGGGGCGCGGAATGAAAAACTGTTTTTT. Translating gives CASSPLTEGARNEKLFF.

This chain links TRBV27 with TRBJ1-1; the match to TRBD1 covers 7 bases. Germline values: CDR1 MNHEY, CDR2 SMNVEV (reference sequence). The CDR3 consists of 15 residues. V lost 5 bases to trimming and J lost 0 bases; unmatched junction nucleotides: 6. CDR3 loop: CASSRDRWMNTEAFF. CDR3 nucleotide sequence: TGTGCCAGCAGTAGGGACAGATGGATGAACACTGAAGCTTTCTTT.